The rows below give T cell receptor beta chains drawn from one sample of a study of shared clonotypes between healthy human individuals. Profiling relied on immunoSEQ multiplex PCR, and the TCRdb table lists in-frame clones only, not all of them. The repertoire holds millions of clones, with roughly nine tenths as singletons. Source material: naive CD4+ T cells sorted from blood. These receptors came from a man between 18 and 29 years old in good health. The CDR3 runs from the conserved cysteine through the conserved F or W. D genes are given only for firm matches. Not all rows give a size; the values are once, few, many and, for expanded clones, a class.

v_call: TRBV30; j_call: TRBJ2-6; cdr3_length: 14; d_call: -; clone_size: -; cdr3_aa: CAWSKVAGANVLTF; cdr3_nt: TGTGCCTGGAGTAAGGTCGCTGGGGCCAACGTCCTGACTTTC
v_call: TRBV7-9; j_call: TRBJ1-3; cdr3_length: 15; d_call: -; clone_size: -; cdr3_aa: CASSLGRVSGNTIYF; cdr3_nt: TGTGCCAGCAGCTTAGGGAGGGTCTCTGGAAACACCATATATTTT
v_call: TRBV30; j_call: TRBJ2-7; cdr3_length: 12; d_call: -; clone_size: -; cdr3_aa: CAWSVIGSRQYF; cdr3_nt: TGTGCCTGGAGTGTTATTGGGAGTCGGCAGTACTTC
v_call: TRBV11-2; j_call: TRBJ1-1; cdr3_length: 15; d_call: -; clone_size: -; cdr3_aa: CASSLAAGTNTEAFF; cdr3_nt: TGTGCCAGCAGCTTAGCAGCAGGGACAAACACTGAAGCTTTCTTT
v_call: TRBV11-2; j_call: TRBJ2-7; cdr3_length: 15; d_call: TRBD2; clone_size: -; cdr3_aa: CASSLGLAGRYEQYF; cdr3_nt: TGTGCCAGCAGCTTAGGACTAGCGGGAAGGTACGAGCAGTACTTC
v_call: TRBV2; j_call: TRBJ1-2; cdr3_length: 14; d_call: -; clone_size: -; cdr3_aa: CASIGLASNYGYTF; cdr3_nt: TGTGCCAGCATCGGGCTGGCGTCTAACTATGGCTACACCTTC
v_call: TRBV7-2; j_call: TRBJ1-5; cdr3_length: 14; d_call: -; clone_size: -; cdr3_aa: CASSLSLSNQPQHF; cdr3_nt: TGTGCCAGCAGCCTATCTCTTTCTAATCAGCCCCAGCATTTT
v_call: TRBV5-1; j_call: TRBJ2-1; cdr3_length: 16; d_call: TRBD2; clone_size: -; cdr3_aa: CASSLSSGRGDNEQFF; cdr3_nt: TGCGCCAGCAGCTTGTCGAGCGGGAGAGGAGACAATGAGCAGTTCTTC
v_call: TRBV7-2; j_call: TRBJ1-4; cdr3_length: 12; d_call: -; clone_size: -; cdr3_aa: CASSRPAEKLFF; cdr3_nt: TGTGCCAGCAGCCGCCCAGCTGAAAAACTGTTTTTT
v_call: TRBV5-1; j_call: TRBJ2-3; cdr3_length: 14; d_call: TRBD2; clone_size: -; cdr3_aa: CASRTGGSTDTQYF; cdr3_nt: TGCGCCAGCAGGACGGGGGGAAGCACAGATACGCAGTATTTT
v_call: TRBV14; j_call: TRBJ2-5; cdr3_length: 16; d_call: -; clone_size: once; cdr3_aa: CASSPEQPTPREAQYF; cdr3_nt: TGTGCCAGCAGTCCCGAGCAACCTACTCCAAGAGAGGCCCAGTACTTC
v_call: TRBV30; j_call: TRBJ1-6; cdr3_length: 13; d_call: -; clone_size: few; cdr3_aa: CAWLGQPNSPLHF; cdr3_nt: TGTGCCTGGCTCGGACAGCCAAATTCACCCCTCCACTTT
v_call: TRBV28; j_call: TRBJ1-2; cdr3_length: 13; d_call: -; clone_size: -; cdr3_aa: CASSLRGGYGYTF; cdr3_nt: TGTGCCAGCAGTTTAAGAGGGGGCTATGGCTACACCTTC
v_call: TRBV28; j_call: TRBJ1-1; cdr3_length: 15; d_call: -; clone_size: -; cdr3_aa: CASSYRGGMNTEAFF; cdr3_nt: TGTGCCAGCAGTTACCGGGGGGGGATGAACACTGAAGCTTTCTTT
v_call: TRBV30; j_call: TRBJ1-1; cdr3_length: 13; d_call: TRBD1; clone_size: few; cdr3_aa: CAWMRDRNTEAFF; cdr3_nt: TGTGCCTGGATGAGGGACAGGAACACTGAAGCTTTCTTT
v_call: TRBV10-3; j_call: TRBJ1-6; cdr3_length: 15; d_call: TRBD1; clone_size: -; cdr3_aa: CAISESRQGGSPLHF; cdr3_nt: TGTGCCATCAGTGAGTCGAGACAGGGAGGTTCACCCCTCCACTTT
v_call: TRBV12-5; j_call: TRBJ2-1; cdr3_length: 13; d_call: -; clone_size: -; cdr3_aa: CASARQGYNEQFF; cdr3_nt: TGTGCTAGTGCCCGGCAGGGGTACAATGAGCAGTTCTTC
v_call: TRBV21-1; j_call: TRBJ2-5; cdr3_length: 17; d_call: -; clone_size: -; cdr3_aa: CASSKVADPRRRETQYF; cdr3_nt: TGTGCCAGCAGCAAAGTAGCGGACCCCAGACGACGAGAGACCCAGTACTTC
v_call: TRBV2; j_call: TRBJ1-4; cdr3_length: 15; d_call: -; clone_size: -; cdr3_aa: CASREAGATNEKLFF; cdr3_nt: TGTGCCAGCAGGGAAGCAGGGGCAACTAATGAAAAACTGTTTTTT
v_call: TRBV6-5; j_call: TRBJ2-7; cdr3_length: 13; d_call: -; clone_size: once; cdr3_aa: CASSTPGTSEQYF; cdr3_nt: TGTGCCAGCTCCACCCCCGGGACGAGCGAGCAGTACTTC
v_call: TRBV2; j_call: TRBJ2-1; cdr3_length: 12; d_call: -; clone_size: -; cdr3_aa: CASSATTNEQFF; cdr3_nt: TGTGCCAGCAGTGCGACTACCAATGAGCAGTTCTTC
v_call: TRBV14; j_call: TRBJ2-5; cdr3_length: 14; d_call: -; clone_size: -; cdr3_aa: CASSQERTRETQYF; cdr3_nt: TGTGCCAGCAGCCAAGAAAGGACAAGAGAGACCCAGTACTTC
v_call: TRBV5-4; j_call: TRBJ2-5; cdr3_length: 15; d_call: TRBD1; clone_size: -; cdr3_aa: CASSTGTGGRETQYF; cdr3_nt: TGTGCCAGCAGCACCGGGACAGGCGGCAGGGAGACCCAGTACTTC
v_call: TRBV5-1; j_call: TRBJ1-5; cdr3_length: 14; d_call: -; clone_size: few; cdr3_aa: CASSLEGGNQPQHF; cdr3_nt: TGCGCCAGCAGCTTGGAGGGCGGCAATCAGCCCCAGCATTTT
v_call: TRBV18; j_call: TRBJ2-1; cdr3_length: 15; d_call: TRBD2; clone_size: -; cdr3_aa: CASSPFPGGRSEQFF; cdr3_nt: TGTGCCAGCTCACCTTTCCCGGGGGGGCGAAGTGAGCAGTTCTTC
v_call: TRBV30; j_call: TRBJ2-3; cdr3_length: 12; d_call: -; clone_size: -; cdr3_aa: CAWREGGGTQYF; cdr3_nt: TGTGCCTGGAGGGAAGGGGGTGGAACGCAGTATTTT
v_call: TRBV6-6; j_call: TRBJ1-2; cdr3_length: 15; d_call: -; clone_size: -; cdr3_aa: CASSYSTPGTWGYTF; cdr3_nt: TGTGCCAGCAGTTACTCGACGCCCGGGACGTGGGGCTACACCTTC